Shown below are 10 T cell receptor beta chains from a single sample sequenced in a study of shared clonotypes between healthy human individuals. TCRdb's table, derived via immunoSEQ multiplex PCR, lists solely in-frame clones and lacks some. Among about 1 million clones listed, approximately 70% were seen once. Sample: memory CD4+ T cells sorted from blood. Subset in this sample: CD45RA-negative fraction. The source is a man younger than 30 in good health.

A word on this clone: Different DNA sequences within this sample yield the same CDR3. The genes are TRBV5-4 and TRBJ2-2, with TRBD2 matching over 8 bases. Per the germline V gene, CDR1 is SGHNT and CDR2 is YYREEE (reference sequence). V was pared by 2 bases and J by 5 bases, with 2 bases of the junction left unmatched. There are 14 residues in the CDR3. The CDR3 protein is CASSFSGGTGELFF. The DNA for the CDR3 is TGTGCCAGCAGCTTCTCGGGGGGGACCGGGGAGCTGTTTTTT.

The chain uses TRBV7-2 and TRBJ2-7; tentative D call: TRBD2 (5 bases). The CDR3 is 11 residues long. Germline CDR1 and CDR2: SGHTA and FQGNSA. The V end was cut by 8 bases, the J end by 4 bases, with 9 bases between. The CDR3 sequence: CASRGAYEQYF. CDR3 DNA sequence: TGTGCCAGCCGGGGAGCGTACGAGCAGTACTTC.

This clone was counted between two and nine times. The rearrangement joins TRBV11-2 to TRBJ2-3, with TRBD2 matching over 10 bases. This CDR3 has 16 amino acids. The germline V gene encodes CDR1 SGHAT and CDR2 FQNNGV. V dropped 3 bases and J dropped 2; count of bases not matched to a gene: 5. CDR3 DNA sequence: TGTGCCAGCAGCTTCCTAGCGGGGGCCACCACAGATACGCAGTATTTT. Translated: CASSFLAGATTDTQYF.

This clone has just one count. The rearrangement links TRBV25-1 to TRBJ2-4; 7 bases are shared with TRBD1. Germline assignment: CDR1 MGHDK and CDR2 SYGVNS. V shed 6 bases and J 0 bases; nucleotides not matched to a gene: 5. The CDR3 spans 15 residues. In nucleotides, the CDR3 is TGTGCCAGCAGCCCGACAGGGTTAGCCAAAAACATTCAGTACTTC. Translated, it gives CASSPTGLAKNIQYF. Full variable domain (outside the CDR3, taken from reference TRBV25-1 and TRBJ2-4): EADIYQTPRYLVIGTGKKITLECSQTMGHDKMYWYQQDPGMELHLIHYSYGVNSTEKGDLSSESTVSRIRTEHFPLTLESARPSHTSQYLCASSPTGLAKNIQYFGAGTRLSVL.

In its sample, this clone was seen once. The J gene is TRBJ2-1, the V gene TRBV7-2; TRBD2 aligns across 13 bases. Trimming took 4 bases from V and 7 from J; bases not matched to a gene: 13. The CDR3 runs to 18 residues. Germline lookup yields CDR1 SGHTA and CDR2 FQGNSA. The CDR3 coding sequence is TGTGCCAGCAGCTCGGCAACTAGCGGGAGGGCCCAATCTAATGAGCAGTTCTTC. This sequence encodes CASSSATSGRAQSNEQFF. The full variable domain, with the rest looked up from reference TRBV7-2 and TRBJ2-1, is GAGVSQSPSNKVTEKGKDVELRCDPISGHTALYWYRQSLGQGLEFLIYFQGNSAPDKSGLPSDRFSAERTGGSVSTLTIQRTQQEDSAVYLCASSSATSGRAQSNEQFFGPGTRLTVL.

This clone was seen just once. V usage is TRBV19 and J usage is TRBJ2-7; 7 nucleotides agree with TRBD2. The V segment lost 9 bases and the J segment 4 bases; nucleotides outside the gene matches: 12. The CDR3 loop spans 14 amino acids. The V gene's germline CDR1 is LNHDA and CDR2 SQIVND (reference sequence). The CDR3 nucleotides are TGTGCCAGGCTCCGCAACGGGAGGAAGTACGAGCAGTACTTC. Residues: CARLRNGRKYEQYF.

This chain connects TRBV6-6 to TRBJ1-2; 7 bases map to TRBD1. V lost 6 bases to trimming and J lost 0 bases; unmatched junction nucleotides: 4. CDR1 is MNHNY, CDR2 SVGAGI, per germline (reference sequence). The CDR3 loop spans 14 amino acids. The CDR3 DNA follows: TGTGCCAGCAGAAGACAGGGCACTAACTATGGCTACACCTTC. Translation: CASRRQGTNYGYTF.

This clone has a count of ten or more. The rearrangement uses TRBV28 and TRBJ2-7, with D unclear. This CDR3 spans 12 amino acids. Germline loops: CDR1 MDHEN, CDR2 SYDVKM. Trimming stripped 5 bases from V and 10 bases from J, with 15 bases between. CDR3 sequence: CASSPLLGLQYF. The DNA of the CDR3 is TGTGCCAGCAGTCCCCTCTTAGGGTTACAGTACTTC.

The chain links TRBV18 to TRBJ1-5; D may be TRBD1 (5 bases). Germline lookup yields CDR1 KGHSH and CDR2 LQKENI. Trimming left V 2 bases short and J 7 bases short, with 9 bases between. The CDR3 is 13 residues long. This CDR3 is CASSPGTGQPQHF. The CDR3 nucleotides are TGTGCCAGCTCACCAGGGACTGGACAGCCCCAGCATTTT.

Note on this clone: Other DNA sequences of this sample code for an identical CDR3. The gene calls are TRBV2 and TRBJ1-4; TRBD1 aligns across 10 bases. V was pared by 7 bases and J by 0 bases, with 2 bases of the junction left unmatched. Per the germline V gene, CDR1 is SNHLY and CDR2 is FYNNEI. The CDR3 has 15 amino acids. CDR3 amino acids: CASKGQGTTNEKLFF. The CDR3 DNA is TGTGCCAGCAAGGGACAGGGGACAACTAATGAAAAACTGTTTTTT.